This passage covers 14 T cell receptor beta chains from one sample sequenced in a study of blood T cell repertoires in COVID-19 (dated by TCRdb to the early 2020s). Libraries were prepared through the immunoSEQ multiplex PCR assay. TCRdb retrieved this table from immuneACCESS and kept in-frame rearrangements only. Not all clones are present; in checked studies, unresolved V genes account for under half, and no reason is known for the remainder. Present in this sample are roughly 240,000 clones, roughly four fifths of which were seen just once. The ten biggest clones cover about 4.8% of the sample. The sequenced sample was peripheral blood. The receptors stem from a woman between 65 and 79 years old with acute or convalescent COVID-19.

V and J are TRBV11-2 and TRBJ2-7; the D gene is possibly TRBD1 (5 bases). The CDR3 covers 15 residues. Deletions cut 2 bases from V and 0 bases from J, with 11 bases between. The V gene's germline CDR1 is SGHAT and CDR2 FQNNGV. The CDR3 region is CASSLRTLSSYEQYF. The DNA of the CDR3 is TGTGCCAGCAGCTTACGGACACTCTCCTCCTACGAGCAGTACTTC.

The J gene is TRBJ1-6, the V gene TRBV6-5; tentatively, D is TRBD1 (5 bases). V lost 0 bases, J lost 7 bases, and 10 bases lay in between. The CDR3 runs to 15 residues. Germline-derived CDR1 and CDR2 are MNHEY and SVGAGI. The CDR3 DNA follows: TGTGCCAGCAGTTACTCGACGCAGGGAAATTCACCCCTCCACTTT. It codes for CASSYSTQGNSPLHF.

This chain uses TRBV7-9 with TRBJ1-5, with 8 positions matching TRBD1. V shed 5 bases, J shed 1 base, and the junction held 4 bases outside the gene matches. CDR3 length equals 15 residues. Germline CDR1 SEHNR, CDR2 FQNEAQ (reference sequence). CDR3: CASSPQGGSNQPQHF. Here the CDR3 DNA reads TGTGCCAGCAGCCCACAGGGGGGGAGCAATCAGCCCCAGCATTTT.

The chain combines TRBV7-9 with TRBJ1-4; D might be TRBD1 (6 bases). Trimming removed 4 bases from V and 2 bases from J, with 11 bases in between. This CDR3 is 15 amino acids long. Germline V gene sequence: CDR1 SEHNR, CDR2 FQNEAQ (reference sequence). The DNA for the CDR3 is TGTGCCAGCAGCTCCACAGGGATTACTAATGAAAAACTGTTTTTT. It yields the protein CASSSTGITNEKLFF. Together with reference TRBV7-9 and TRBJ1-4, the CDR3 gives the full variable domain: DTGVSQNPRHKITKRGQNVTFRCDPISEHNRLYWYRQTLGQGPEFLTYFQNEAQLEKSRLLSDRFSAERPKGSFSTLEIQRTEQGDSAMYLCASSSTGITNEKLFFGSGTQLSVL.

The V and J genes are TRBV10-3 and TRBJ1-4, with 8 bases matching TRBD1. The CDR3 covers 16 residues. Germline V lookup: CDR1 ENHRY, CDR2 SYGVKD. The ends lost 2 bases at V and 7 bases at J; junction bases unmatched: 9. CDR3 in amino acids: CAISETGGRAIEKLFF. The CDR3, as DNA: TGTGCCATCAGTGAGACAGGGGGAAGGGCGATTGAAAAACTGTTTTTT.

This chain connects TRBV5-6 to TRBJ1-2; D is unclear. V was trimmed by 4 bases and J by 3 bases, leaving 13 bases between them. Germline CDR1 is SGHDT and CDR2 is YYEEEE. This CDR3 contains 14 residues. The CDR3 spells CASSPGRGDYGYTF. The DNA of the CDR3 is TGTGCCAGCAGCCCGGGCCGGGGAGACTATGGCTACACCTTC.

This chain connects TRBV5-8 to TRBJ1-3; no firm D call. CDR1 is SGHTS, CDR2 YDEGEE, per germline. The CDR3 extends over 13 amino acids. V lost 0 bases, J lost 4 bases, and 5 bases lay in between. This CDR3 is CASSLEEGNTIYF. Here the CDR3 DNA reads TGTGCCAGCAGCTTGGAGGAGGGAAACACCATATATTTT.

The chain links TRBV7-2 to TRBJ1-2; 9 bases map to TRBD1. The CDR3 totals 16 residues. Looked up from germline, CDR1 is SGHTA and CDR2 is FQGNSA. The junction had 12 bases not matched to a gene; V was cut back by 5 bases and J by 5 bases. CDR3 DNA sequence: TGTGCCAGCAGCCCAAGGCCGGGACAGGGAACGTATGGCTACACCTTC. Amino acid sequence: CASSPRPGQGTYGYTF.

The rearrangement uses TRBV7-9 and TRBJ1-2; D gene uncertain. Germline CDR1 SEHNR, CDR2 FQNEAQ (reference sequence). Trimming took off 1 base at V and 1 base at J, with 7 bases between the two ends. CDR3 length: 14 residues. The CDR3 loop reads CASSLDHGNYGYTF. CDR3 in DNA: TGTGCCAGCAGCTTAGATCACGGTAACTATGGCTACACCTTC.

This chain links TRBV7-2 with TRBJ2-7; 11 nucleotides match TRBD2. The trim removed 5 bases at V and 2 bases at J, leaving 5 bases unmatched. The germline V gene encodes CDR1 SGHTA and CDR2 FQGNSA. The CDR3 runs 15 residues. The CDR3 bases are TGTGCCAGCAGCGTTAGCGGGGGGGAGACCTACGAGCAGTACTTC. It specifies CASSVSGGETYEQYF.

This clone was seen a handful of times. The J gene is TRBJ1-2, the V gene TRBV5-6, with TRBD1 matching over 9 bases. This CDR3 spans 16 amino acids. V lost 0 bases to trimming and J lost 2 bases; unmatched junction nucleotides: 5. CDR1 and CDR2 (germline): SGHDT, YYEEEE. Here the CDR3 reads CASSLGIDRGNYGYTF. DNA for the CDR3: TGTGCCAGCAGCTTGGGTATCGACAGGGGGAACTATGGCTACACCTTC.

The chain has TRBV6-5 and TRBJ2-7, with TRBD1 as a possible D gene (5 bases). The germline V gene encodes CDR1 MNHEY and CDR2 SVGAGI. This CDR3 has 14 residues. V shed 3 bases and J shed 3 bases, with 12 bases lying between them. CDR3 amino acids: CASSYFQGNYEQYF. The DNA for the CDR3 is TGTGCCAGCAGTTATTTCCAGGGCAACTACGAGCAGTACTTC.

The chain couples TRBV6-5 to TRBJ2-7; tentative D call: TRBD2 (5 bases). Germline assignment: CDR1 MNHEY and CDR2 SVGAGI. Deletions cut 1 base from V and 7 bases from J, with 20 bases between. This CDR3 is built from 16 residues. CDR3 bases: TGTGCCAGCAGTTACTTTTGGGGAACGGAGGCTGGGGAGCAGTACTTC. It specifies CASSYFWGTEAGEQYF.

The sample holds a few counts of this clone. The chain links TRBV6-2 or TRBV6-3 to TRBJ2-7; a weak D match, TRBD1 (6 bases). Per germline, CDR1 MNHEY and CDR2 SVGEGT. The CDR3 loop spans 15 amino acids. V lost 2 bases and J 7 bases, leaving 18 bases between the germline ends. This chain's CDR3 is CASSYTGGSTKEQYF. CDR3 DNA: TGTGCCAGCAGTTACACTGGGGGCTCTACGAAGGAGCAGTACTTC.